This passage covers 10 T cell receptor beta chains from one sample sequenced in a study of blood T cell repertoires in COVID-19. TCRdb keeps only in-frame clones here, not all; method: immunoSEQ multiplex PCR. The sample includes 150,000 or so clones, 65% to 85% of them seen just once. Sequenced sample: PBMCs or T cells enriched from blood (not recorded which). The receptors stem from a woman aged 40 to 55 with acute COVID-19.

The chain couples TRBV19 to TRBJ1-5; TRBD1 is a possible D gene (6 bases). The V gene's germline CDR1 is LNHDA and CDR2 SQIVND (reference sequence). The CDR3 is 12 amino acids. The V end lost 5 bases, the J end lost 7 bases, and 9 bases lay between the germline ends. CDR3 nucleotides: TGTGCCAGTAGTTACAGGGAACAGCCCCAGCATTTT. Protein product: CASSYREQPQHF. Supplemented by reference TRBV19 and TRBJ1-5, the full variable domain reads DGGITQSPKYLFRKEGQNVTLSCEQNLNHDAMYWYRQDPGQGLRLIYYSQIVNDFQKGDIAEGYSVSREKKESFPLTVTSAQKNPTAFYLCASSYREQPQHFGDGTRLSIL.

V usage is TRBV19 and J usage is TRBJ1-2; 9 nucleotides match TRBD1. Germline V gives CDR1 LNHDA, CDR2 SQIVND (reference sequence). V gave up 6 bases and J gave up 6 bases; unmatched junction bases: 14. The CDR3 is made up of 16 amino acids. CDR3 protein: CASSSGNRGREDGYTF. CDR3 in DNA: TGTGCCAGTAGCTCCGGGAACAGGGGGCGAGAGGATGGCTACACCTTC.

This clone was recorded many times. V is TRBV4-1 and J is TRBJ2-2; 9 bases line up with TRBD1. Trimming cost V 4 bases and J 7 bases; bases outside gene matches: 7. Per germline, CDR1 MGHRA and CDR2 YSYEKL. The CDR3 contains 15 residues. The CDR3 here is CASSPRDRDSGELFF. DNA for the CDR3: TGCGCCAGCAGCCCCCGGGACAGGGATAGCGGGGAGCTGTTTTTT.

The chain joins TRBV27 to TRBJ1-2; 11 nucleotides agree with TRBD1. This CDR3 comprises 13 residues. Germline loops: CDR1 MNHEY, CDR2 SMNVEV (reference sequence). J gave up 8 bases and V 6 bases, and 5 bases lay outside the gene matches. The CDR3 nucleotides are TGTGCCAGCAGAGGACAGGGGGCGGGAGGCTACACCTTC. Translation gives CASRGQGAGGYTF.

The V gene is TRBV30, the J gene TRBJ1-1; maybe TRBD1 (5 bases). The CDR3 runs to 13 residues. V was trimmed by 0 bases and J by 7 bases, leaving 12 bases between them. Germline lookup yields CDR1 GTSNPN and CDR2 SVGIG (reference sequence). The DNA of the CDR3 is TGTGCCTGGAGTGTACTTGCAGGGAATGAAGCTTTCTTT. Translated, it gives CAWSVLAGNEAFF.

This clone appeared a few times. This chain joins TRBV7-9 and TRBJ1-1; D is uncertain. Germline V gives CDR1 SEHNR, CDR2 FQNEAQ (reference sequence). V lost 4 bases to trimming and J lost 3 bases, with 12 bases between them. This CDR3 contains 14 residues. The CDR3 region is CASSSLSSDTEAFF. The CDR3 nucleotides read TGTGCCAGCAGCTCCCTCTCTTCAGACACTGAAGCTTTCTTT.

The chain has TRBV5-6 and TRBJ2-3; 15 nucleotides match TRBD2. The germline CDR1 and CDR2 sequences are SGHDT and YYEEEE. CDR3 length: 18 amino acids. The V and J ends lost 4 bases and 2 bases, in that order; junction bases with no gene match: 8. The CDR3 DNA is TGTGCCAGCAGCGGGGGACTAGCGGGAGGACGAAACACAGATACGCAGTATTTT. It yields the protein CASSGGLAGGRNTDTQYF.

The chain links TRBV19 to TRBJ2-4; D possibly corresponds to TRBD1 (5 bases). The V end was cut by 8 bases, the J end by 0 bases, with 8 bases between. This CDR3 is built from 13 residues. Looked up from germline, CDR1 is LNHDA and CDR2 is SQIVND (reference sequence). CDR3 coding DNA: TGTGCCAGTCGACAGTTAGCCAAAAACATTCAGTACTTC. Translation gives CASRQLAKNIQYF.

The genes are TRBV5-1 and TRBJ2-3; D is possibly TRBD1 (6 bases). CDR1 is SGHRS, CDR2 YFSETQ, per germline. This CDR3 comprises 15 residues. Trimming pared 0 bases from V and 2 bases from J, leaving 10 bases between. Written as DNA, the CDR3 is TGCGCCAGCAGCTTGGAGGACAGAATCACAGATACGCAGTATTTT. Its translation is CASSLEDRITDTQYF.

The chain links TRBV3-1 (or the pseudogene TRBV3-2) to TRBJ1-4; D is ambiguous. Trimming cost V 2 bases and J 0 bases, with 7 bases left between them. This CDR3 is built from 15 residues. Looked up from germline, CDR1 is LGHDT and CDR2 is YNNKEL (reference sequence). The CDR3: CASSQRSTTNEKLFF. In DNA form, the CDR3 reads TGTGCCAGCAGCCAACGATCTACAACTAATGAAAAACTGTTTTTT.